Sequencing of this TCR beta chain was carried out in a study of T-cell reconstitution after alpha-beta-depleted transplantation in children. In its sample, this clonotype was seen a few times. The authors prepared the TCRbeta library with unique molecular identifiers. TCRdb re-derived calls from the PCR reads in MiXCR, one entry per CDR3 protein. The sample comprises almost 400,000 distinct CDR3 sequences, roughly 21% of which are singletons, and around 3.9% rests with the top ten. The CDR3 is 14 amino acids. With 1 base removed from V and 0 bases from J, the gap between germline ends came to 9 bases. Germline CDR1 is DFQATT and CDR2 is SNEGSKA (reference sequence).

This sequence was found in a human donor who donated a stem cell graft to a child with acute myeloid leukemia. The chain combines TRBV20-1 with TRBJ1-2, with D perhaps matching TRBD1 (6 bases). Source: PBMCs from the stem cell graft donor, taken from the stem cell graft. The CDR3 spells CSARGQASNYGYTF. DNA of the CDR3: TGCAGTGCTAGAGGACAGGCTTCTAACTATGGCTACACCTTC.